One and the same sample provided the 9 T cell receptor beta chains below, sequenced in a study of T cells in Graves' hyperthyroidism and ophthalmopathy. RNA transcripts yielded amplified TCR beta CDR3 regions. The HTBI primer set was used in a first-round RT-PCR of the TCR CDR3. Via MiXCR, TCRdb re-called the multiplex PCR reads, giving one row per CDR3 protein. The table shows some 400,000 distinct CDR3 sequences, with approximately 19% occurring only once. The material sequenced was blood. All receptors derive from a young woman with Graves' hyperthyroidism.

At least ten counts were recorded for this clonotype. The chain recombines TRBV20-1 with TRBJ2-7, with D maybe TRBD1 (6 bases). CDR3 length: 15 residues. Germline values: CDR1 DFQATT, CDR2 SNEGSKA (reference sequence). V was cut by 5 bases and J by 2 bases, with 19 bases left in between. CDR3 sequence: CSAVTDNRVPYEQYF. CDR3 DNA sequence: TGCAGTGCTGTTACTGACAACAGGGTCCCCTACGAGCAGTACTTC.

This clonotype was picked up many times. The chain has TRBV12-3 or TRBV12-4 and TRBJ1-5, with D possibly matching TRBD1 (5 bases). The V gene lost 2 bases and the J gene lost 5 bases, with 13 bases spanning the gap. The CDR3 runs 15 residues. In nucleotides, the CDR3 is TGTGCCAGCAGTTTATCGTCGACAGTTGATCAGCCCCAGCATTTT. Its translation: CASSLSSTVDQPQHF.

This clonotype has at least ten counts. The chain uses TRBV7-8 and TRBJ1-5; TRBD1 aligns across 10 bases. Germline V gene lookup returns CDR1 SGHVS and CDR2 FQNEAQ. V shed 5 bases and J 7 bases; nucleotides not matched to a gene: 8. The CDR3 is 15 amino acids. The CDR3 loop reads CASSAEGTGDQPQHF. CDR3 nucleotides: TGTGCCAGCAGCGCCGAAGGGACAGGGGACCAGCCCCAGCATTTT.

V usage is TRBV12-3 or TRBV12-4 and J usage is TRBJ2-2; no firm D call. The V end was cut by 2 bases, the J end by 6 bases, with 13 bases between. The CDR3 consists of 15 residues. CDR3 residues: CASSLTSQWAGELFF. CDR3 DNA sequence: TGTGCCAGCAGTTTAACGTCTCAGTGGGCCGGGGAGCTGTTTTTT.

This clonotype appeared many times. The V and J genes are TRBV13 and TRBJ1-1; the D gene is possibly TRBD1 (5 bases). V lost 5 bases and J lost 8, with 15 bases in between. The CDR3 length is 13 residues. Germline V CDR1 and CDR2: PRHDT, FYEKMQ (reference sequence). This chain's CDR3 is CASSRGRSREAFF. The DNA for the CDR3 is TGTGCCAGCAGCAGGGGACGTTCACGGGAAGCTTTCTTT. The whole variable domain, remainder taken from reference TRBV13 and TRBJ1-1, is AAGVIQSPRHLIKEKRETATLKCYPIPRHDTVYWYQQGPGQDPQFLISFYEKMQSDKGSIPDRFSAQQFSDYHSELNMSSLELGDSALYFCASSRGRSREAFFGQGTRLTVV.

The chain joins TRBV20-1 to TRBJ2-5, with TRBD2 identical over 10 bases. Germline V lookup: CDR1 DFQATT, CDR2 SNEGSKA (reference sequence). The length of the CDR3 is 16 residues. V shed 1 base, J shed 1 base, and the junction held 6 bases outside the gene matches. CDR3 sequence: CSARVAGGPFQETQYF. The CDR3 DNA sequence: TGCAGTGCTAGAGTAGCGGGGGGCCCATTCCAAGAGACCCAGTACTTC.

In this sample, this clonotype turned up many times. The chain uses TRBV28 and TRBJ1-2; TRBD1 matches at 7 bases. The CDR3 length is 14 residues. V trimming: 6 bases; J trimming: 0 bases; junction bases outside the gene matches: 4. The germline V gene has CDR1 MDHEN and CDR2 SYDVKM. The CDR3 is CASSLQGTNYGYTF. CDR3 DNA: TGTGCCAGCAGCCTACAGGGGACTAACTATGGCTACACCTTC.

Comment on this clonotype: A much larger clone is a single base away; this may be a read error. The CDR3 reads CACSSLLTGELFF. CDR3 bases: TGCGCCTGCAGCTCCCTTCTTACCGGGGAGCTGTTTTTT. This chain links TRBV5-1 with TRBJ2-2; D gene unclear. The CDR3 loop spans 13 amino acids. Germline CDR1 SGHRS, CDR2 YFSETQ.

This clonotype was counted ten times or more. This sequence joins TRBV29-1 and TRBJ2-7; D not resolved. CDR1 and CDR2 from the germline V gene are SQVTM and ANQGSEA. This CDR3 region has 15 residues. Trimming removed 1 base from V and 1 base from J, with 14 bases in between. CDR3 nucleotide sequence: TGCAGCGTTGAAGTTTTCGGGCAGAGGTCCTACGAGCAGTACTTC. This encodes CSVEVFGQRSYEQYF.